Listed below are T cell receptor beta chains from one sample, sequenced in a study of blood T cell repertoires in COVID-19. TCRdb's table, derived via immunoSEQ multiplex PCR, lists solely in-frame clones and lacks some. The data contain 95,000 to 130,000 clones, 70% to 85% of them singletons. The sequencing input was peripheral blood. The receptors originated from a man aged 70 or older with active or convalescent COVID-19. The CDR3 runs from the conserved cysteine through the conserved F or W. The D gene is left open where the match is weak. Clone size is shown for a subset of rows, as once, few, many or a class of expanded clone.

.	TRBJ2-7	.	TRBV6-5	CASGGVQRPYEQYF	TGTGCTAGCGGCGGGGTCCAACGCCCCTACGAGCAGTACTTC
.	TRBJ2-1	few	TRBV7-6	CASSWDRIGGGEQFF	TGTGCCAGCAGCTGGGATCGAATAGGGGGGGGTGAGCAGTTCTTC
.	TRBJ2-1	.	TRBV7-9	CASSYTTGFNEQFF	TGTGCCAGCAGCTATACTACAGGGTTCAATGAGCAGTTCTTC
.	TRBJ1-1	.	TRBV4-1	CASSQDVGRTEAFF	TGCGCCAGCAGCCAAGATGTAGGGAGGACTGAAGCTTTCTTT
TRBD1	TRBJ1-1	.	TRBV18	CASSPTTGDTEAFF	TGTGCCAGCTCACCAACGACAGGGGACACTGAAGCTTTCTTT
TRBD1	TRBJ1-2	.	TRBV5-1	CASSLGDRGRSGGYTF	TGCGCCAGCAGCTTGGGAGACAGGGGGAGATCGGGTGGCTACACCTTC
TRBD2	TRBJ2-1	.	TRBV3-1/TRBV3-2	CASSQVFGRAYREQFF	TGTGCCAGCAGCCAAGTGTTCGGGAGGGCCTATCGAGAGCAGTTCTTC
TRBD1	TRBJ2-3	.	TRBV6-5	CASSTGTATDTQYF	TGTGCCAGCAGTACCGGGACAGCAACAGATACGCAGTATTTT
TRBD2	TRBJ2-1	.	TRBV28	CASSRRLAGPNEQFF	TGTGCCAGCAGCCGAAGACTAGCGGGACCCAATGAGCAGTTCTTC
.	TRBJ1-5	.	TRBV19	CASSMTAEGGNQPQHF	TGTGCCAGTAGTATGACAGCCGAAGGTGGCAATCAGCCCCAGCATTTT
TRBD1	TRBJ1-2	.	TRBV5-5	CASSTGQSTNYGYTF	TGTGCCAGCAGCACGGGACAGTCAACTAACTATGGCTACACCTTC
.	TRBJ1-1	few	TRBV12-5	CASGLVLGRARTEAFF	TGTGCTAGTGGTTTGGTACTTGGCAGGGCTAGGACTGAAGCTTTCTTT
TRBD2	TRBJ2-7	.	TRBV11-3	CASSLERERYEQYF	TGTGCCAGCAGCTTAGAGCGGGAGAGGTACGAGCAGTACTTC
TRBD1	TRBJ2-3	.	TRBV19	CASSRQGSTDTQYF	TGTGCCAGTAGCCGACAGGGAAGTACAGATACGCAGTATTTT
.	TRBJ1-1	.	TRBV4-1	CASSQIAGNTEAFF	TGCGCCAGCAGCCAAATCGCGGGGAACACTGAAGCTTTCTTT
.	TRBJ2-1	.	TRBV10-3	CAISEGGSQTNEQFF	TGTGCCATCAGTGAGGGGGGGAGCCAAACCAATGAGCAGTTCTTC
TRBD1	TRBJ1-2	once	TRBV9	CASSATGLGYTF	TGTGCCAGCAGCGCGACAGGGTTGGGCTACACCTTC
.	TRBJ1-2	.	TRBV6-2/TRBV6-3	CASRPGTANYGYTF	TGTGCCAGCAGACCTGGGACTGCTAACTATGGCTACACCTTC
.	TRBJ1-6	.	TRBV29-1	CSVVEGIGSPLHF	TGCAGCGTTGTGGAGGGGATAGGGTCACCCCTCCACTTT
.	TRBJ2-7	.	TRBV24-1	CATSDLEDRTYEQYF	TGTGCCACCAGTGATTTAGAGGACAGAACCTACGAGCAGTACTTC
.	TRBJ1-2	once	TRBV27	CASSLMGDYGYTF	TGTGCCAGCAGTTTAATGGGCGACTATGGCTACACCTTC
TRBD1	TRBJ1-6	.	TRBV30	CAWGQANSPLHF	TGTGCCTGGGGACAGGCAAATTCACCCCTCCACTTT
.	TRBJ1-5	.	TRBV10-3	CAISSTQGLDQPQHF	TGTGCCATCAGCTCCACACAGGGTTTGGATCAGCCCCAGCATTTT